This T cell receptor (beta chain) appears in the sequencing data of a study of blood T cell repertoires in COVID-19. Study-wide context: Spain, Italy and the United States supplied samples that represented acute and convalescent COVID-19. T cells, B-cell-depleted T cells, or PBMCs supplied cDNA or gDNA.

In the original workflow: For nucleated cells, counts were estimated from reference gene primer amplification. Only in-frame clones appear in the TCRdb table, and some are missing; sequencing was by immunoSEQ multiplex PCR. The V and J calls and clone size come from that table; D and trimming were worked out from the DNA. This sample carries 250,000 to 300,000 clones, around 88% of them seen once, and the ten largest clones take 4.5% to 7%. This clone came up many times. Trimming removed 8 bases from V and 1 base from J, with 14 bases in between. This CDR3 comprises 14 residues. Germline CDR1 MNHEY, CDR2 SVGAGI.

The sequence was obtained from a man older than 75 with acute or convalescent COVID-19. V gene TRBV6-5 combines with J gene TRBJ1-1; tentatively, D is TRBD1 (5 bases). What was sequenced was peripheral blood. CDR3 sequence reads: CASEEDTWNTEAFF. The DNA of the CDR3 is TGTGCCAGCGAAGAGGACACCTGGAACACTGAAGCTTTCTTT.